This is a list of T cell receptor beta chains from one sample in a study of PD-1 blockade in classical Hodgkin lymphoma. The method was immunoSEQ multiplex PCR; TCRdb's version includes in-frame clones alone and lacks a portion of them. The sample yields fewer than 20,000 clones, around 75% seen once. The material was peripheral blood mononuclear cells (PBMCs), obtained at baseline. Source of these receptors: a human donor with classical Hodgkin lymphoma. CDR3s include the opening cysteine and the closing phenylalanine or tryptophan. Each record gives: V gene, J gene, CDR3 length, clone size, D gene, CDR3 protein, CDR3 DNA. D genes are given only for firm matches. Clone size is given for some rows only: seen once, a few or many times, or a class if the clone is expanded.

TRBV28	TRBJ1-3	15	NA	NA	CASREQLFSGNTIYF	TGTGCCAGCAGGGAGCAGCTGTTCTCTGGAAACACCATATATTTT
TRBV21-1	TRBJ1-1	18	few	NA	CASSKVAPPEGASTEAFF	TGTGCCAGCAGCAAAGTGGCTCCCCCAGAGGGGGCGAGTACTGAAGCTTTCTTT
TRBV7-9	TRBJ2-3	16	NA	TRBD1	CASSDIGTARADTQYF	TGTGCCAGCAGCGATATAGGGACAGCGAGGGCAGATACGCAGTATTTT
TRBV6-1	TRBJ2-3	11	NA	NA	CASSLRNTQYF	TGTGCCAGCAGTCTACGTAATACGCAGTATTTT
TRBV7-8	TRBJ1-1	14	NA	TRBD1	CASSLDRGPTEAFF	TGTGCCAGCAGCTTGGACAGGGGGCCTACTGAAGCTTTCTTT
TRBV4-1	TRBJ1-2	14	few	NA	CASSYNTEGYGYTF	TGCGCCAGCAGTTACAATACGGAAGGATATGGCTACACCTTC
TRBV5-1	TRBJ2-3	17	NA	TRBD1	CASSLSPGQGVADTQYF	TGCGCCAGCAGCTTGTCCCCGGGACAGGGGGTCGCCGATACGCAGTATTTT
TRBV5-1	TRBJ1-1	14	NA	TRBD1	CASSTQGAVTEAFF	TGCGCCAGCAGCACACAGGGGGCAGTCACTGAAGCTTTCTTT
TRBV6-1	TRBJ2-7	12	once	NA	CASSEVGGGQYF	TGTGCCAGCAGTGAAGTGGGGGGAGGGCAGTACTTC
TRBV15	TRBJ2-3	12	NA	NA	CATSSGLAGQYF	TGTGCCACCAGCAGCGGGCTAGCAGGGCAGTATTTT
TRBV6-5	TRBJ2-1	16	NA	NA	CASSYSGGSSYNEQFF	TGTGCCAGCAGTTACTCAGGTGGAAGCTCCTACAATGAGCAGTTCTTC
TRBV18	TRBJ1-6	16	NA	NA	CASSPVPDRHNSPLHF	TGTGCCAGCTCACCAGTTCCCGACAGGCATAATTCACCCCTCCACTTT
TRBV29-1	TRBJ2-7	12	NA	NA	CSVVTLTYEQYF	TGCAGCGTTGTAACGTTGACCTACGAGCAGTACTTC
TRBV7-9	TRBJ1-3	15	NA	TRBD1	CASSLGTGGGNTIYF	TGTGCCAGCAGCTTAGGGACAGGGGGAGGAAACACCATATATTTT
TRBV7-9	TRBJ1-1	13	NA	NA	CASSGLPNTEAFF	TGTGCCAGCAGCGGACTGCCGAACACTGAAGCTTTCTTT
TRBV19	TRBJ1-4	14	NA	TRBD1	CASTTGGFNEKLFF	TGTGCCAGTACGACAGGGGGCTTCAATGAAAAACTGTTTTTT
TRBV5-1	TRBJ1-1	16	NA	NA	CASSSYEQGRDTEAFF	TGCGCCAGCAGCTCATACGAACAGGGTCGGGACACTGAAGCTTTCTTT
TRBV14	TRBJ2-1	15	NA	NA	CASSQNWGLANEQFF	TGTGCCAGCAGCCAAAACTGGGGGCTAGCCAATGAGCAGTTCTTC
TRBV2	TRBJ1-1	13	NA	NA	CASKPRVNTEAFF	TGTGCCAGCAAGCCCAGGGTGAACACTGAAGCTTTCTTT
TRBV9	TRBJ2-7	14	NA	NA	CASSPRGRGAEQYF	TGTGCCAGCAGCCCACGAGGCCGGGGGGCCGAGCAGTACTTC
TRBV30	TRBJ1-4	15	once	NA	CAWSGARGSNEKLFF	TGTGCCTGGAGTGGGGCTCGGGGAAGTAATGAAAAACTGTTTTTT
TRBV10-3	TRBJ2-5	15	NA	TRBD1	CAISDPPGQKETQYF	TGTGCCATCAGTGATCCGCCGGGACAGAAAGAGACCCAGTACTTC
TRBV7-2	TRBJ2-3	12	NA	NA	CASSAGWDTQYF	TGTGCCAGCAGCGCGGGGTGGGATACGCAGTATTTT
TRBV7-2	TRBJ1-5	14	few	TRBD1	CASSPGQAIQPQHF	TGTGCCAGCAGCCCAGGACAGGCAATACAGCCCCAGCATTTT
TRBV7-8	TRBJ2-3	15	NA	NA	CASSPLGGSTDTQYF	TGTGCCAGCAGCCCGCTAGGCGGGAGCACAGATACGCAGTATTTT
TRBV7-9	TRBJ2-5	17	NA	TRBD2	CASSLAPLAGGLETQYF	TGTGCCAGCAGCTTAGCGCCCCTAGCGGGGGGGCTGGAGACCCAGTACTTC
TRBV19	TRBJ1-5	15	few	TRBD1	CASSIVAGGNQPQHF	TGTGCCAGTAGTATAGTGGCAGGGGGGAATCAGCCCCAGCATTTT
TRBV28	TRBJ2-7	13	NA	NA	CASSIGVAYEQYF	TGTGCCAGCTCCATCGGAGTAGCCTACGAGCAGTACTTC
TRBV10-1	TRBJ1-2	19	NA	TRBD1	CASRNILPGQGARAYGYTF	TGCGCCAGCAGAAACATACTACCGGGACAGGGGGCGCGGGCCTATGGCTACACCTTC
TRBV29-1	TRBJ2-1	13	few	TRBD1	CSVDPDRGREQFF	TGCAGCGTAGACCCGGACAGGGGCCGCGAGCAGTTCTTC
TRBV7-2	TRBJ1-5	14	NA	NA	CASSFQGSNQPQHF	TGTGCCAGCAGCTTTCAGGGAAGCAATCAGCCCCAGCATTTT
TRBV6-5	TRBJ1-5	15	NA	NA	CASSLGPLVEGPQHF	TGTGCCAGCAGCCTGGGACCGTTAGTGGAGGGTCCCCAGCATTTT
TRBV29-1	TRBJ2-5	10	NA	NA	CSVDGETQYF	TGCAGCGTTGACGGGGAGACCCAGTACTTC
TRBV7-9	TRBJ2-5	15	few	TRBD2	CASSLGSGVEETQYF	TGTGCCAGCAGCTTAGGTAGCGGGGTCGAGGAGACCCAGTACTTC
TRBV6-5	TRBJ2-3	15	NA	TRBD2	CASSYAGVSTDTQYF	TGTGCCAGCAGTTACGCGGGGGTTAGCACAGATACGCAGTATTTT
TRBV9	TRBJ2-3	18	NA	TRBD2	CASSVGTSGGVSTDTQYF	TGTGCCAGCAGCGTAGGGACTAGCGGGGGGGTTAGCACAGATACGCAGTATTTT
TRBV14	TRBJ1-1	15	NA	NA	CASSPLKGRNTEAFF	TGTGCCAGCAGCCCCCTAAAGGGGCGGAACACTGAAGCTTTCTTT
TRBV28	TRBJ1-1	16	NA	NA	CASSLLADGMNTEAFF	TGTGCCAGCAGTTTATTAGCGGACGGAATGAACACTGAAGCTTTCTTT
TRBV6-4	TRBJ1-2	17	NA	NA	CASSSYIPHGKTYGYTF	TGTGCCAGCAGTTCATACATCCCACACGGAAAGACCTATGGCTACACCTTC
TRBV7-9	TRBJ2-3	15	NA	TRBD1	CASSSTGVGTDTQYF	TGTGCCAGCAGCTCGACAGGGGTGGGCACAGATACGCAGTATTTT
TRBV4-3	TRBJ2-1	15	NA	TRBD2	CASSLGLAEYNEQFF	TGCGCCAGCAGCCTAGGACTAGCGGAGTACAATGAGCAGTTCTTC
TRBV28	TRBJ1-6	17	NA	TRBD1	CASKGGQGYSYNSPLHF	TGTGCCAGCAAGGGGGGACAGGGCTACTCCTATAATTCACCCCTCCACTTT
TRBV11-2	TRBJ2-3	13	NA	TRBD2	CASRPSGGDTQYF	TGTGCCAGCAGGCCCAGCGGGGGCGATACGCAGTATTTT
TRBV6-5	TRBJ2-1	15	NA	NA	CASSYGSSSYNEQFF	TGTGCCAGCAGTTACGGCAGTAGCTCCTACAATGAGCAGTTCTTC
TRBV23-1	TRBJ1-5	17	NA	TRBD1	CASSQSVPGGSDQPQHF	TGCGCCAGCAGTCAATCTGTCCCAGGGGGCTCGGATCAGCCCCAGCATTTT
TRBV28	TRBJ2-7	14	NA	NA	CASHPWGVFNEQYF	TGTGCCAGCCATCCCTGGGGCGTCTTCAACGAGCAGTACTTC
TRBV6-6	TRBJ1-1	14	NA	NA	CASSYLSANTEAFF	TGTGCCAGCAGTTACCTCTCTGCTAACACTGAAGCTTTCTTT
TRBV5-1	TRBJ2-7	14	NA	TRBD2	CASSLGAGANEQYF	TGCGCCAGCAGCTTGGGAGCGGGGGCGAACGAGCAGTACTTC
TRBV9	TRBJ1-2	15	NA	NA	CASSVKGGNNYGYTF	TGTGCCAGCAGCGTAAAGGGGGGAAATAACTATGGCTACACCTTC
TRBV5-1	TRBJ2-2	17	NA	TRBD2	CASSRTGLAEHTGELFF	TGCGCCAGCAGCCGTACGGGACTAGCGGAACACACCGGGGAGCTGTTTTTT
TRBV29-1	TRBJ2-7	12	NA	NA	CSVEGPTGSVYF	TGCAGCGTTGAAGGTCCCACAGGGAGTGTGTACTTC